These 8 T cell receptor beta chains came from one sample sequenced in a study of blood T cell repertoires in COVID-19. The method was immunoSEQ multiplex PCR; TCRdb's version includes in-frame clones alone and lacks a portion of them. Seen here are over 300,000 clones, over 75% observed once, and the top ten hold around 0.95%. Specimen: PBMCs or T cells enriched from blood (not recorded which). The origin of the receptors is a young woman with acute COVID-19.

The rearrangement links TRBV5-6 to TRBJ2-7; D is perhaps TRBD1 (5 bases). Germline V gene data show CDR1 as SGHDT and CDR2 as YYEEEE. The CDR3 covers 12 residues. Trimming took off 5 bases at V and 6 bases at J, with 12 bases between the two ends. The CDR3 reads CASRQGTGEQYF. CDR3 in DNA: TGTGCCAGCAGGCAGGGTACTGGCGAGCAGTACTTC. Full variable domain (rest looked up from reference TRBV5-6 and TRBJ2-7): DAGVTQSPTHLIKTRGQQVTLRCSPKSGHDTVSWYQQALGQGPQFIFQYYEEEERQRGNFPDRFSGHQFPNYSSELNVNALLLGDSALYLCASRQGTGEQYFGPGTRLTVT.

The rearrangement joins TRBV9 to TRBJ1-1; 8 bases are a match to TRBD1. V lost 4 bases and J lost 7; bases outside the gene matches: 6. Per germline, CDR1 SGDLS and CDR2 YYNGEE. CDR3 length equals 13 residues. The CDR3 region is CASSNRGLGEAFF. The CDR3 DNA is TGTGCCAGCAGCAACAGGGGGTTGGGTGAAGCTTTCTTT. Based on the CDR3 plus reference TRBV9 and TRBJ1-1, the full variable domain is DSGVTQTPKHLITATGQRVTLRCSPRSGDLSVYWYQQSLDQGLQFLIQYYNGEERAKGNILERFSAQQFPDLHSELNLSSLELGDSALYFCASSNRGLGEAFFGQGTRLTVV.

The chain links TRBV20-1 to TRBJ2-5; 7 bases agree with TRBD1. The CDR3 sequence is 13 residues long. The ends lost 4 bases at V and 5 bases at J; junction bases unmatched: 7. Germline lookup yields CDR1 DFQATT and CDR2 SNEGSKA (reference sequence). The CDR3 region is CSAIEGARETQYF. In DNA, the CDR3 is TGCAGTGCTATTGAGGGGGCCCGCGAGACCCAGTACTTC.

The chain uses TRBV29-1 and TRBJ2-7, with 11 positions matching TRBD1. The trim removed 5 bases at V and 5 bases at J, leaving 5 bases unmatched. Germline V gene data show CDR1 as SQVTM and CDR2 as ANQGSEA. The CDR3 extends over 13 amino acids. CDR3 DNA sequence: TGCAGCGTTCCGGGACAGGGGGACGACGAGCAGTACTTC. Translating gives CSVPGQGDDEQYF.

The rearrangement links TRBV5-6 to TRBJ1-1; no definite D call. CDR3 length: 14 residues. Trimming removed 0 bases at V and 1 base at J, with 7 bases between. Per germline, CDR1 SGHDT and CDR2 YYEEEE. The CDR3 DNA follows: TGTGCCAGCAGCTTGGCAGGCCAGAACACTGAAGCTTTCTTT. It yields the protein CASSLAGQNTEAFF. Using reference TRBV5-6 and TRBJ1-1 for the parts outside the CDR3, the full variable domain is DAGVTQSPTHLIKTRGQQVTLRCSPKSGHDTVSWYQQALGQGPQFIFQYYEEEERQRGNFPDRFSGHQFPNYSSELNVNALLLGDSALYLCASSLAGQNTEAFFGQGTRLTVV.

This chain uses TRBV7-3 with TRBJ2-1, with 11 nucleotides matching TRBD2. The CDR3 covers 16 residues. CDR1 and CDR2 (germline): SGHTA, FQGTGA. The junction had 5 bases not matched to a gene; V was cut back by 3 bases and J by 4 bases. CDR3 in DNA: TGTGCCAGCAGCTTTATAGCGGGGGGGAAGTACAATGAGCAGTTCTTC. This translates into CASSFIAGGKYNEQFF.

CDR3 sequence reads: CASSVGQSDTQYF. DNA of the CDR3: TGTGCCAGCAGCGTAGGACAATCAGATACGCAGTATTTT. The chain has TRBV9 and TRBJ2-3; D remains ambiguous. CDR1 is SGDLS, CDR2 YYNGEE, per germline. Trimming removed 0 bases from V and 4 bases from J, with 6 bases in between. The CDR3 loop spans 13 amino acids.

This clone was seen only once. The chain links TRBV2 to TRBJ1-4; D might be TRBD1 (5 bases). The V end lost 5 bases, the J end lost 0 bases, and 10 bases lay between the germline ends. The germline V gene encodes CDR1 SNHLY and CDR2 FYNNEI. This CDR3 spans 15 amino acids. The DNA of the CDR3 is TGTGCCAGCAGTTCTCTACAGGCAACTAATGAAAAACTGTTTTTT. This encodes CASSSLQATNEKLFF.